This entry lists 12 T cell receptor beta chains sequenced from one sample in a study of metastatic and nonmetastatic thyroid tumors. TCRdb re-clonotyped the PCR reads through MiXCR. This sample has roughly 30,000 clones, with 15% to 20% found just once. All patients reached thyroid surgery having received no treatment beforehand. The sample comprised blood. Receptors were obtained from a female donor with papillary thyroid cancer or a benign thyroid nodule (not recorded which). Some clones in this sample may be carry-over from other donors' samples.

This clone was found many times. This may come from a read error, since a much larger clone is one base off. Within the sample, other DNA sequences also encode this same CDR3. J is TRBJ2-2 and V is TRBV12-3 or TRBV12-4; TRBD1 might be the D (5 bases). V lost 4 bases and J 0 bases, leaving 6 bases between the germline ends. The CDR3 runs to 14 residues. The CDR3 nucleotides read TGTGCCAGCAGTTCAGGGACGAACACCGGGGAGCTGTTTTTT. It encodes CASSSGTNTGELFF.

By share, this clone counts as medium-sized. This chain connects TRBV2 to TRBJ1-5, with D possibly TRBD1 on 6 matching bases. The CDR3 is made up of 17 amino acids. V shed 5 bases and J shed 0 bases, with 17 bases lying between them. Germline values: CDR1 SNHLY, CDR2 FYNNEI. CDR3: CASSSGRGAYSNQPQHF. DNA of the CDR3: TGTGCCAGCAGTTCAGGGAGGGGGGCCTATAGCAATCAGCCCCAGCATTTT.

With respect to this clone: A much larger clone sits a single nucleotide away, making a read error possible. The CDR3 bases are TGTGCCAGCAGTTTGTCCCTTAGCTCCTACAATGAGCGTTTCTTC. Translation gives CASSLSLSSYNERFF. V gene TRBV6-1 combines with J gene TRBJ2-1; D is undetermined. The CDR3 has 15 residues. Germline assignment: CDR1 MNHNS and CDR2 SASEGT. V dropped 5 bases and J dropped 16 bases, with 27 bases sitting between them.

At least ten counts were recorded for this clone. The chain couples TRBV5-1 to TRBJ1-1, with 8 bases aligning to TRBD1. Germline V CDR1 and CDR2: SGHRS, YFSETQ. There are 16 residues in the CDR3. The V and J ends lost 1 base and 1 base, in that order; junction bases with no gene match: 6. This CDR3 reads CASSLSAGGPNTEAFF. In nucleotides, the CDR3 is TGCGCCAGCAGCTTGTCGGCAGGGGGCCCGAACACTGAAGCTTTCTTT. Filled out from reference TRBV5-1 and TRBJ1-1, the complete variable domain reads KAGVTQTPRYLIKTRGQQVTLSCSPISGHRSVSWYQQTPGQGLQFLFEYFSETQRNKGNFPGRFSGRQFSNSRSEMNVSTLELGDSALYLCASSLSAGGPNTEAFFGQGTRLTVV.

There are many counts of this clone. J is TRBJ2-1 and V is TRBV6-4; TRBD2 matches at 8 bases. CDR3 length equals 15 residues. CDR1 and CDR2 from the germline V gene are MRHNA and SNTAGT. Trimming at V came to 5 bases and at J to 4 bases, leaving 7 bases not matched to a gene. As DNA, the CDR3 is TGTGCCAGCAGTCCTGGACTAGCAGCTTACAATGAGCAGTTCTTC. This sequence encodes CASSPGLAAYNEQFF.

This clone was counted many times. The J gene is TRBJ2-3, the V gene TRBV20-1; D remains unclear. The CDR3 sequence is 12 residues long. CDR1 is DFQATT, CDR2 SNEGSKA, per germline (reference sequence). Trimming took off 6 bases at V and 7 bases at J, with 14 bases between the two ends. This chain's CDR3 is CSAATPTNTQYF. The DNA for the CDR3 is TGCAGTGCCGCCACCCCCACGAATACGCAGTATTTT.

The chain combines TRBV3-1 with TRBJ2-3; D unclear. Per germline, CDR1 LGHDT and CDR2 YNNKEL (reference sequence). V was pared by 0 bases and J by 10 bases, with 11 bases between. CDR3 size: 13 residues. The chain's CDR3 is CASSQEPGTPQYF. The CDR3 region has the DNA TGTGCCAGCAGCCAAGAACCGGGCACCCCGCAGTATTTT.

This clone was observed once. V gene TRBV20-1 combines with J gene TRBJ2-3; no firm D call. Germline V lookup: CDR1 DFQATT, CDR2 SNEGSKA (reference sequence). This CDR3 has 11 residues. V was pared by 5 bases and J by 2 bases, with 5 bases between. The CDR3 is CSAVNTDTQYF. The CDR3 coding sequence is TGCAGTGCTGTCAACACAGATACGCAGTATTTT.

This clone was observed a handful of times. The chain uses TRBV2 and TRBJ1-2; D is ambiguous. This CDR3 region has 14 residues. The V end lost 6 bases, the J end lost 1 base, and 12 bases lay between the germline ends. Germline CDR1 is SNHLY and CDR2 is FYNNEI. CDR3 nucleotides: TGTGCCAGCAGGCCCCGGCACAGTAACTATGGCTACACCTTC. Translating it yields CASRPRHSNYGYTF.

The chain links TRBV6-5 to TRBJ2-1, with D possibly being TRBD1 (6 bases). In germline, CDR1 is MNHEY, CDR2 SVGAGI. Trimming took 0 bases from V and 6 from J, leaving 9 bases between them. The CDR3 extends over 14 amino acids. In DNA form, the CDR3 reads TGTGCCAGCAGTTACTCAGGGGGAGTCAATGAGCAGTTCTTC. It yields the protein CASSYSGGVNEQFF.

This clone showed up many times. The chain has TRBV20-1 and TRBJ2-7; 10 nucleotides align to TRBD1. With V trimmed by 5 bases and J by 7 bases, 5 bases remained unmatched. Germline V gene data show CDR1 as DFQATT and CDR2 as SNEGSKA (reference sequence). The CDR3 is 12 amino acids. CDR3 DNA sequence: TGCAGTGCTGGGGGACAGGGGTGGGAGCAGTACTTC. The encoded protein is CSAGGQGWEQYF.

This clone was found many times. This sequence joins TRBV19 and TRBJ1-2; D gene uncertain. The length of the CDR3 is 14 residues. V was shortened by 5 bases and J by 2 bases, with 12 bases between the two germline ends. Germline CDR1 reads LNHDA; CDR2 reads SQIVND (reference sequence). The CDR3 is CASSPAVENYGYTF. DNA of the CDR3: TGTGCCAGTAGTCCTGCAGTAGAAAACTATGGCTACACCTTC.